This T cell receptor (beta chain) was found in a study of regulatory T cells in long-lasting Graves disease. Study-level findings and limits: What was studied was peripheral blood only, and not thyroid tissue. Favoring TRBV28, TRBJ1-2 and TRBJ2-5 was a feature seen in persistent disease.

Concerning this clonotype itself: What it recognizes is unknown.

TCR beta libraries were built with iRepertoire HTBI primers and Arm-PCR of CDR3 regions. Each CDR3 protein gets one entry after TCRdb re-called the multiplex PCR reads with MiXCR. Here the sample spans 400,000 to 550,000 distinct CDR3 sequences, about 16% being singletons. The time point was: newly diagnosed GD, antithyroid drugs for less than 3 months. Preparation of the TCR library used RNA extracted from PBMCs. CDR3 size: 14 residues. Germline CDR1 and CDR2: SGHRS and YFSETQ. Trimming removed 0 bases from V and 7 bases from J, with 11 bases in between. In addition, the sample was reused for a study of T cells in Graves' hyperthyroidism and ophthalmopathy. That work states: From stable hyperthyroidism, ophthalmopathy was separated by a 13 V-J model.

Sequences were derived from peripheral blood mononuclear cells (PBMCs), sampled at new diagnosis, from a patient treated with antithyroid drugs. This chain connects TRBV5-1 to TRBJ1-5; D remains unclear. The clonotype comes from a woman in her late teens or twenties with Graves disease. The CDR3, as DNA: TGCGCCAGCAGCTTGGGGCAGGTGGGCCAGCCCCAGCATTTT. This sequence encodes CASSLGQVGQPQHF.